The present TCR beta chain was sequenced within a study of T-cell reconstitution after alpha-beta-depleted transplantation in children. Unique molecular identifiers featured in how the TCRbeta library was prepared. Via MiXCR, TCRdb re-called the PCR reads, giving one row per CDR3 protein. The sample includes approximately 520,000 distinct CDR3 sequences, around 10% of them seen just once. From germline, CDR1 is SGHTA and CDR2 FQGNSA. The CDR3 consists of 14 residues. Trimming stripped 4 bases from V and 5 bases from J, with 15 bases between. This TCR was sampled from a female patient between 2 and 15 years old who had a stem cell transplant for aplastic anemia, so the T cells may come from the graft donor. The gene calls are TRBV7-2 and TRBJ2-7, with D hard to call. Sequenced here: PBMCs, mostly from graft donor cells, sampled 180 days after TCRalphabeta/CD19-depleted stem cell transplant. The CDR3 here is CASSSRTGGDEQYF. The CDR3 nucleotides are TGTGCCAGCAGCTCACGGACGGGTGGGGACGAGCAGTACTTC.